The T cell receptor beta chain under discussion was sequenced for a study of Graves' ophthalmopathy and Graves' hyperthyroidism. General observations from the study: For predicting ophthalmopathy progression, the model had about 71% sensitivity and roughly 72% specificity.

Regarding this clonotype: Its cognate antigen is unknown. One junction end disagrees with the germline gene, perhaps due to a read error.

The germline gives CDR1 MGHDK, CDR2 SYGVNS. The CDR3 covers 13 residues. TCR beta CDR3 amplification used RNA transcripts. HTBI primers were employed in first-round RT-PCR, then a second-round multiplex PCR followed. TCRdb re-called the multiplex PCR reads with MiXCR, one entry per CDR3 protein. The sample shows more than 1,000,000 distinct CDR3 sequences, roughly two fifths of them seen only once. The rearrangement uses TRBV25-1 and TRBJ2-5, with D unresolved. The receptor's source is an adult man with Graves' hyperthyroidism. Sequencing input: peripheral blood or thyroid tissue (not recorded which). DNA for the CDR3: TGTGCCAGCAGTGAATCCCGAGCCACGACCCGGTACTTC. Translating gives CASSESRATTRYF.